Listed below are T cell receptor beta chains from one sample, sequenced in a study of blood T cell repertoires in COVID-19. The protocol was immunoSEQ multiplex PCR, while the TCRdb copy is restricted to in-frame clones and leaves out a portion. The data contain more than 200,000 clones, roughly 84% of them seen just once; the ten biggest clones take up 2.1%. The specimen sequenced was peripheral blood. The origin of the receptors is a woman aged 40 to 55 who had recovered from COVID-19. The conserved cysteine and the conserved F or W are not part of the CDR3 here. Fields, in order: V gene, D gene, clone size, CDR3 protein. A D gene is named only where the DNA matches it firmly. For some rows the clone size is stated as once, few or many, or as a class when expanded; others skip it.

TRBV7-2 NA NA ASSSQVSDTQY
TRBV5-1 NA NA ASSSQGGSSYEQY
TRBV6-2/TRBV6-3 TRBD1 once ASSSALGQLYGYT
TRBV3-1/TRBV3-2 NA once ASSSLQGNTGELF
TRBV28 NA NA ASSLTSSYEQY
TRBV15 NA NA ATSRGDMTRRETQY
TRBV27 TRBD1 NA ASSGGQGATNEKLF
TRBV9 NA medium-sized ASSVDWGDGLNTEAF
TRBV5-4 NA NA ASRPNGRTGNYNEQF
TRBV4-1 TRBD2 NA ASSQVFASGGAYEQY
TRBV6-6 NA NA ASTKGLQGGSEQY
TRBV28 TRBD1 NA ASSLWGQENTGELF
TRBV7-2 TRBD1 NA ASSADRVNTGELF
TRBV7-9 NA NA ASSLGAWVMNTEAF
TRBV19 NA NA ASSPNREADTQY
TRBV6-5 TRBD1 few ASSYLGTGINYGYT
TRBV6-2/TRBV6-3 TRBD2 NA ASSGGGEQY
TRBV9 TRBD1 NA ASSVVLGQGSCEQY
TRBV5-6 NA few ASRGGKGGYGYT
TRBV2 NA NA ASRPQNSGANVLT
TRBV5-1 TRBD1 NA ASSPGTGRSEKLF
TRBV9 NA NA ASSVGSARSYNSPLH
TRBV5-1 TRBD1 NA ASSQGQGISGNTIY